These 5 T cell receptor beta chains share one sample of origin, sequenced in a study of blood T cells in healthy people across ages. Sample-barcoded 5' priming and a J-beta primer mix drove a second PCR of roughly 6 to 12 cycles. TCRdb reprocessed the 5' RACE reads with MiXCR, giving one entry per CDR3 protein. The table has 1.5 million to 1.9 million distinct CDR3 sequences, around 40% seen once; the top ten hold less than 5%. Input material: blood. The receptors come from a young woman in good health.

This clonotype appeared a few times. The chain uses TRBV4-1 and TRBJ2-2; TRBD2 aligns across 10 bases. V lost 3 bases, J lost 6 bases, and 7 bases stayed unmatched. The CDR3 has 16 residues. The germline V gene has CDR1 MGHRA and CDR2 YSYEKL. DNA for the CDR3: TGCGCCAGCAGCCACGGACTAGCGGCCTTTCCCGGGGAGCTGTTTTTT. Translating gives CASSHGLAAFPGELFF.

J is TRBJ1-2 and V is TRBV7-9; no clear D. This CDR3 comprises 13 residues. Between the trimmed V and J ends, which lost 4 bases and 8 bases, there was a span of 14 bases. The germline V gene encodes CDR1 SEHNR and CDR2 FQNEAQ (reference sequence). CDR3 region: CASSSSRLNGYTF. The CDR3 DNA reads as TGTGCCAGCAGCTCCTCCCGGTTAAACGGCTACACCTTC.

J is TRBJ2-3 and V is TRBV29-1; either TRBD1 or TRBD2 may fit D (5 bases each). Germline CDR1 SQVTM, CDR2 ANQGSEA. CDR3 length: 14 amino acids. Trimming shortened V by 6 bases and J by 4 bases, and 17 bases separated the two germline ends. CDR3: CSVGVGTRADTQYF. Here the CDR3 DNA reads TGCAGCGTAGGGGTGGGGACCCGAGCAGATACGCAGTATTTT.

The rearrangement uses TRBV6-1 and TRBJ2-1, with 12 bases matching TRBD2. This CDR3 comprises 16 residues. Germline-derived CDR1 and CDR2 are MNHNS and SASEGT. The trim removed 4 bases at V and 9 bases at J, leaving 10 bases unmatched. The CDR3, as DNA: TGTGCCAGCAGTGTCCTAGCGGGAGGGCCGTCGAGTGAGCAGTTCTTC. It yields the protein CASSVLAGGPSSEQFF.

This clonotype has a handful of counts. The chain has TRBV6-2 or TRBV6-3 and TRBJ2-1; D is ambiguous. The length of the CDR3 is 12 residues. Germline V lookup: CDR1 MNHEY, CDR2 SVGEGT. Trimming left V 5 bases short and J 5 bases short, with 7 bases between. The CDR3 here is CASSSYHNEQFF. The CDR3 nucleotides are TGTGCCAGCAGTAGCTATCACAATGAGCAGTTCTTC.